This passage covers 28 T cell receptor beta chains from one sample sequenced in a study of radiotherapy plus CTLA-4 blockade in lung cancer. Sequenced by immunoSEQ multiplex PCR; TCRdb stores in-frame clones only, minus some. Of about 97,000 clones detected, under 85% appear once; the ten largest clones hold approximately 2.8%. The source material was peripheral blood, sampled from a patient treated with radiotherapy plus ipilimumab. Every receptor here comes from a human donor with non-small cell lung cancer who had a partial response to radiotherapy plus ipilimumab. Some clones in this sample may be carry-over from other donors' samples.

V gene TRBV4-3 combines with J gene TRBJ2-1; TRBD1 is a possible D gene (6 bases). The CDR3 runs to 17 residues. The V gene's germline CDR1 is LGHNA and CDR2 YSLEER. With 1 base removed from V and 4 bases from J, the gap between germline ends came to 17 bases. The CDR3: CASSQAVRWTEYNEQFF. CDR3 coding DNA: TGCGCCAGCAGCCAAGCTGTTCGCTGGACAGAGTACAATGAGCAGTTCTTC.

CDR3 residues: CASTLIGQGSKAFF. Here the CDR3 DNA reads TGTGCCAGCACTCTAATAGGACAGGGGTCGAAAGCTTTCTTT. The chain uses TRBV28 and TRBJ1-1; 9 bases are shared with TRBD1. V shed 7 bases, J shed 9 bases, and the junction held 12 bases outside the gene matches. CDR1 and CDR2 from the germline V gene are MDHEN and SYDVKM. This CDR3 is 14 amino acids long.

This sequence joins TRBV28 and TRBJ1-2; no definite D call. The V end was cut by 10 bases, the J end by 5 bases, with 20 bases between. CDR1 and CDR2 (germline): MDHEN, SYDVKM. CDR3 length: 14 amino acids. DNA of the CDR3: TGTGCCACCCAACTAGCCCAGCAAGGGTATGGCTACACCTTC. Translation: CATQLAQQGYGYTF.

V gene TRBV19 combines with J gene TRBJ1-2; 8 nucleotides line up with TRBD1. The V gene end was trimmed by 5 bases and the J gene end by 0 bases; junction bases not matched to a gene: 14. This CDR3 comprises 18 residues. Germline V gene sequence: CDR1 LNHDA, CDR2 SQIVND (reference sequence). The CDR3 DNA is TGTGCCAGTAGTTCCCACGGACAGGGCAGTGGGGCTAACTATGGCTACACCTTC. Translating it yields CASSSHGQGSGANYGYTF.

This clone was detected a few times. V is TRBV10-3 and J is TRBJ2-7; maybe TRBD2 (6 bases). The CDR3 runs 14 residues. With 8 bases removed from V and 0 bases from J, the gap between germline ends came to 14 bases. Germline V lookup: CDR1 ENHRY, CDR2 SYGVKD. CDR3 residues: CAIGKRVSSYEQYF. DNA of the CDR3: TGTGCCATCGGGAAGCGGGTGAGCTCCTACGAGCAGTACTTC.

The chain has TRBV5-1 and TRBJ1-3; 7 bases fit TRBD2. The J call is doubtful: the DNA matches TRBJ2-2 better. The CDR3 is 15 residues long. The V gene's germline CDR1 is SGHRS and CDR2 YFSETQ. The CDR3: CASRPLAQSTGELFF. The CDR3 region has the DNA TGCGCCAGCAGGCCACTAGCGCAAAGCACCGGGGAGCTGTTTTTT.

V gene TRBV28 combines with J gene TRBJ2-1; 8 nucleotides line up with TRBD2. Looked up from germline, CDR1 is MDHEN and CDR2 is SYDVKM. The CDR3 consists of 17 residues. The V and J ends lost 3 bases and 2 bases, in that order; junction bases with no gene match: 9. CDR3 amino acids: CASSFPPGGVTYNEQFF. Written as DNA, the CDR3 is TGTGCCAGCAGTTTTCCACCCGGGGGGGTTACCTACAATGAGCAGTTCTTC.

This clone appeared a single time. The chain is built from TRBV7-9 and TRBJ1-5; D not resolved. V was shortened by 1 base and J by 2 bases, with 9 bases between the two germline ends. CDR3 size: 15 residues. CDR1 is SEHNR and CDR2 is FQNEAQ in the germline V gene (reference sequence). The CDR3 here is CASSLGGDRNQPQHF. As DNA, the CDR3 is TGTGCCAGCAGCTTAGGGGGAGATCGCAATCAGCCCCAGCATTTT.

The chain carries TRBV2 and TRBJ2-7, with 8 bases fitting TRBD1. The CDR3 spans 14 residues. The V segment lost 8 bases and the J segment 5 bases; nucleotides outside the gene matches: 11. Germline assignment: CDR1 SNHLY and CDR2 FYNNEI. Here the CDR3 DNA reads TGTGCCAGCCGAATTGGACAGGGTTTCAACGAGCAGTACTTC. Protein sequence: CASRIGQGFNEQYF.

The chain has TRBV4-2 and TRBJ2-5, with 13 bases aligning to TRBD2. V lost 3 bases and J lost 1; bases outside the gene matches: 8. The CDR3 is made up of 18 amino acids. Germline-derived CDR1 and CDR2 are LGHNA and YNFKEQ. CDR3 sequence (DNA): TGTGCCAGCAGCCAGGCCACCTGGACTAGCGGGGGCCAAGAGACCCAGTACTTC. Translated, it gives CASSQATWTSGGQETQYF.

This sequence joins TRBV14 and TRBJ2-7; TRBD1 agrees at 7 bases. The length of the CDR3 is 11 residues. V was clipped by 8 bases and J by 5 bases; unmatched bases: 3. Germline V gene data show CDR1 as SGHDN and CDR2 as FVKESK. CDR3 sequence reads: CASGQVHEQYF. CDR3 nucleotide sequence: TGTGCCAGCGGACAGGTCCACGAGCAGTACTTC.

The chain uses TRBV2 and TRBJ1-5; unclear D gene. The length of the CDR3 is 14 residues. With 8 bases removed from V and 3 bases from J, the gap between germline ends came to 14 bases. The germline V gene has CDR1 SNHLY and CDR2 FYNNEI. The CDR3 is CASAASSINQPQHF. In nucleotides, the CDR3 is TGTGCCAGCGCGGCCAGCTCTATCAATCAGCCCCAGCATTTT.

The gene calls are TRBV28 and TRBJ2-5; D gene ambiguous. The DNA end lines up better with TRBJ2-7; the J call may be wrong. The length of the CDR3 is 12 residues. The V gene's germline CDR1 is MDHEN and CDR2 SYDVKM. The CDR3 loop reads CASSFSYYEQYF. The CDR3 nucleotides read TGTGCCAGCAGTTTTAGTTACTACGAGCAGTACTTC.

The CDR3 nucleotides are TGTGCCAGCAGCTCGAGCAGCGGGAGGGCAGATACGCAGTATTTT. Protein: CASSSSSGRADTQYF. The chain recombines TRBV7-8 with TRBJ2-3, with TRBD2 matching 10 bases. The junction had 5 bases not matched to a gene; V was cut back by 4 bases and J by 4 bases. CDR1 is SGHVS, CDR2 FQNEAQ, per germline. This CDR3 region has 15 residues.

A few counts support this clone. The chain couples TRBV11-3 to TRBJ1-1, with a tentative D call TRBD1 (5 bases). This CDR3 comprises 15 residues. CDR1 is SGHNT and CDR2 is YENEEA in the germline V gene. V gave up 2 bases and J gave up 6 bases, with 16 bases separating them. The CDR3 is CASSLLGAESAEAFF. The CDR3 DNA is TGTGCCAGCAGCTTATTAGGGGCGGAGTCGGCTGAAGCTTTCTTT.

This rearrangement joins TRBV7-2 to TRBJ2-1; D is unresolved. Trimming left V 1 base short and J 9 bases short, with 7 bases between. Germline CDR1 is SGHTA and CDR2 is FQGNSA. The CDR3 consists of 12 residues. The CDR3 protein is CASSLVGFEQFF. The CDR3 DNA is TGTGCCAGCAGCTTAGTTGGCTTTGAGCAGTTCTTC.

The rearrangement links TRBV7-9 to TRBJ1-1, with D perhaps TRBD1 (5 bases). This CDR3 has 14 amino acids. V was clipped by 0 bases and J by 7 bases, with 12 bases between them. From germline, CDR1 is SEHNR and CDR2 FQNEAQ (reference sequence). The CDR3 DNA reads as TGTGCCAGCAGCTTAGCGCCGGTGGGGCATGAAGCTTTCTTT. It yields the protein CASSLAPVGHEAFF.

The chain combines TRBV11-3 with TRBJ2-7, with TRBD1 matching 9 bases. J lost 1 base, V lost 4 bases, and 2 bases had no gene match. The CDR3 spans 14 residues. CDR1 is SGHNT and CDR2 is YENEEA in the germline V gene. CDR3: CASSSGTGSYEQYF. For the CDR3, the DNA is TGTGCCAGCAGCTCCGGGACAGGGTCCTACGAGCAGTACTTC.

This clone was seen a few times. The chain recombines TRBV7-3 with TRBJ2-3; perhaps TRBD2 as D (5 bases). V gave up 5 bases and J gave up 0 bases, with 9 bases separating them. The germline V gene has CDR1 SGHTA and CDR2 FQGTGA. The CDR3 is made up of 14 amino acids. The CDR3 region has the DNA TGTGCCAGCAGCGTCACGGGGAGCACAGATACGCAGTATTTT. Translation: CASSVTGSTDTQYF.

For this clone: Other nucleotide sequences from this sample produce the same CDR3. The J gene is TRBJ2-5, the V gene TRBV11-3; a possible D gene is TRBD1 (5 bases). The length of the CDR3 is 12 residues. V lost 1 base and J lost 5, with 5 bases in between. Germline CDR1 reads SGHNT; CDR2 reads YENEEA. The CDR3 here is CASSLAGETQYF. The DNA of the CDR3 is TGTGCCAGCAGCTTAGCAGGGGAGACCCAGTACTTC.

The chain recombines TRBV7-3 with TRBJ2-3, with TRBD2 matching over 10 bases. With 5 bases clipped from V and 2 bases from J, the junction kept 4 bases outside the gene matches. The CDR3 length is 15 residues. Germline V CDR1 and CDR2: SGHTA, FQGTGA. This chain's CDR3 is CASSRTSGYTDTQYF. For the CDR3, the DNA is TGTGCCAGCAGCCGGACTAGCGGATACACAGATACGCAGTATTTT.

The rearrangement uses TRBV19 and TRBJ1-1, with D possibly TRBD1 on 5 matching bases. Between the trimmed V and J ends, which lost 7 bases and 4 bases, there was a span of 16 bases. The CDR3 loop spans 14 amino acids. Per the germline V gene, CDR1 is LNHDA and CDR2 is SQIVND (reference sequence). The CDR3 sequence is CASNWRGIGTEAFF. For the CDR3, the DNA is TGTGCCAGTAACTGGCGGGGGATCGGCACTGAAGCTTTCTTT.

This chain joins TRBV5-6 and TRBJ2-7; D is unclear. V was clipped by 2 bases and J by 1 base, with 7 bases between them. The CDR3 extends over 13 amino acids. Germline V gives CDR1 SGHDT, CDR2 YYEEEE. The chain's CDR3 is CASSFYRSYEQYF. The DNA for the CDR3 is TGTGCCAGCAGCTTTTATCGTTCCTACGAGCAGTACTTC.

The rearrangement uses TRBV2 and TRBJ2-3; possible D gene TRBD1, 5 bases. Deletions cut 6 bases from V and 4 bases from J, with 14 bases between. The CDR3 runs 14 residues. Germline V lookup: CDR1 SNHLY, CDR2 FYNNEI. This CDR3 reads CASSGLGRPDTQYF. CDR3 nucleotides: TGTGCCAGCAGCGGGTTGGGGCGACCAGATACGCAGTATTTT.

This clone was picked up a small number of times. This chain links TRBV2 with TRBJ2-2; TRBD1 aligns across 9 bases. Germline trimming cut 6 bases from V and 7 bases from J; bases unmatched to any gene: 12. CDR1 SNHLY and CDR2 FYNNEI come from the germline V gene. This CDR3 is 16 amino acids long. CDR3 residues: CASRDGTGYRDGELFF. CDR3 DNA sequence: TGTGCCAGCAGGGACGGGACAGGGTATCGGGACGGGGAGCTGTTTTTT.

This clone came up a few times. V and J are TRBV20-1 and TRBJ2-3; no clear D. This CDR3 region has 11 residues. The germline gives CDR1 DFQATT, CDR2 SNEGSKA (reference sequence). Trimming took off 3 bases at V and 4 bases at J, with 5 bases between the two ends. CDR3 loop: CSASLSDTQYF. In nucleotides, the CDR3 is TGCAGTGCTAGTTTATCAGATACGCAGTATTTT.

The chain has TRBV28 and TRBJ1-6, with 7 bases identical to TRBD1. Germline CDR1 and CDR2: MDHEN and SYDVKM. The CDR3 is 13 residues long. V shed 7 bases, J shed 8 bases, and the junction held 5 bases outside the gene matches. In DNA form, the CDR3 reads TGTGCCAGCAAGCGACAGGGATATTCACCCCTCCACTTT. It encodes CASKRQGYSPLHF.

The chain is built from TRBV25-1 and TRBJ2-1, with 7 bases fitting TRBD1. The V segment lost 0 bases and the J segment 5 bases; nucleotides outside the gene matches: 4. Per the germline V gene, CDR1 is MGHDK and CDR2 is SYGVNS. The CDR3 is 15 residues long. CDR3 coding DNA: TGTGCCAGCAGTGAATACGAGGGGGCGGACAATGAGCAGTTCTTC. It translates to CASSEYEGADNEQFF.